Listed below are T cell receptor beta chains from one sample, sequenced in a study of blood T cell repertoires in COVID-19. Here immunoSEQ multiplex PCR was the method, and the copy in TCRdb shows in-frame clones only, minus some. Among some 70,000 clones listed, less than 75% were seen once. Source material: peripheral blood. Receptor source: a man aged 55 to 70 with acute or convalescent COVID-19. Each CDR3 is given with its conserved first and last residue. Fields, in order: J gene, D gene, V gene, CDR3 length, clone size, CDR3 protein, CDR3 DNA. The D gene is left open where the match is weak. Not all rows give a size; the values are once, few, many and, for expanded clones, a class.

J gene: TRBJ2-5
D gene: -
V gene: TRBV4-1
CDR3 length: 19
clone size: -
CDR3 protein: CASRTSTRKYNPDTETQYF
CDR3 DNA: TGCGCCAGCAGAACTTCCACACGTAAATACAACCCTGACACAGAGACCCAGTACTTC

J gene: TRBJ2-1
D gene: -
V gene: TRBV7-3
CDR3 length: 16
clone size: -
CDR3 protein: CASSRGGEGVSNEQFF
CDR3 DNA: TGTGCCAGCAGTCGGGGCGGGGAGGGGGTGTCGAATGAGCAGTTCTTC

J gene: TRBJ2-5
D gene: TRBD1
V gene: TRBV12-5
CDR3 length: 13
clone size: few
CDR3 protein: CASGLGQDETQYF
CDR3 DNA: TGTGCTAGTGGTTTAGGACAGGACGAGACCCAGTACTTC

J gene: TRBJ2-3
D gene: TRBD2
V gene: TRBV2
CDR3 length: 14
clone size: -
CDR3 protein: CASSPLPTSGRPYF
CDR3 DNA: TGTGCCAGCAGCCCCCTTCCGACTAGCGGGAGGCCGTATTTT

J gene: TRBJ2-3
D gene: -
V gene: TRBV7-3
CDR3 length: 14
clone size: -
CDR3 protein: CASSLIGGADTQYF
CDR3 DNA: TGTGCCAGCAGCTTAATTGGGGGCGCAGATACGCAGTATTTT

J gene: TRBJ2-1
D gene: TRBD2
V gene: TRBV25-1
CDR3 length: 18
clone size: -
CDR3 protein: CASSEYSYSGATYNEQFF
CDR3 DNA: TGTGCCAGCAGTGAATATTCTTACAGCGGGGCGACCTACAATGAGCAGTTCTTC

J gene: TRBJ1-2
D gene: TRBD1
V gene: TRBV6-6
CDR3 length: 12
clone size: -
CDR3 protein: CASSVDRAGYTF
CDR3 DNA: TGTGCCAGCAGTGTGGACAGGGCAGGCTACACCTTC

J gene: TRBJ2-7
D gene: -
V gene: TRBV24-1
CDR3 length: 16
clone size: few
CDR3 protein: CATSDFGAGDDYEQYF
CDR3 DNA: TGTGCCACCAGTGATTTTGGAGCGGGTGATGACTACGAGCAGTACTTC

J gene: TRBJ1-5
D gene: -
V gene: TRBV28
CDR3 length: 17
clone size: -
CDR3 protein: CASSPLDNRRGNQPQHF
CDR3 DNA: TGTGCCAGCAGTCCCCTGGACAACAGGAGGGGCAATCAGCCCCAGCATTTT

J gene: TRBJ2-5
D gene: -
V gene: TRBV27
CDR3 length: 14
clone size: -
CDR3 protein: CASSLDPGSETQYF
CDR3 DNA: TGTGCCAGCAGTTTAGATCCGGGATCAGAGACCCAGTACTTC

J gene: TRBJ2-7
D gene: -
V gene: TRBV7-9
CDR3 length: 14
clone size: -
CDR3 protein: CASSRAGTRYEQYF
CDR3 DNA: TGTGCCAGCAGCAGAGCCGGGACTCGCTACGAGCAGTACTTC

J gene: TRBJ1-2
D gene: TRBD1
V gene: TRBV14
CDR3 length: 16
clone size: few
CDR3 protein: CASSQHLQGVGYGYTF
CDR3 DNA: TGTGCCAGCAGCCAGCACCTACAGGGGGTCGGCTATGGCTACACCTTC

J gene: TRBJ2-3
D gene: TRBD1
V gene: TRBV7-6
CDR3 length: 14
clone size: -
CDR3 protein: CASRPGQGADTQYF
CDR3 DNA: TGTGCCAGCAGACCCGGACAGGGGGCAGATACGCAGTATTTT

J gene: TRBJ1-1
D gene: TRBD1
V gene: TRBV28
CDR3 length: 16
clone size: -
CDR3 protein: CASRISGGGGDTEAFF
CDR3 DNA: TGTGCCAGCAGGATTTCAGGGGGCGGCGGGGACACTGAAGCTTTCTTT

J gene: TRBJ2-3
D gene: TRBD2
V gene: TRBV9
CDR3 length: 15
clone size: -
CDR3 protein: CASSVGASGTDTQYF
CDR3 DNA: TGTGCCAGCAGCGTAGGGGCTAGCGGGACAGATACGCAGTATTTT

J gene: TRBJ2-6
D gene: TRBD2
V gene: TRBV7-9
CDR3 length: 15
clone size: -
CDR3 protein: CASSLGTGGPNVLTF
CDR3 DNA: TGTGCCAGCAGCTTAGGGACGGGGGGTCCCAACGTCCTGACTTTC

J gene: TRBJ1-1
D gene: -
V gene: TRBV6-1
CDR3 length: 12
clone size: -
CDR3 protein: CASSRDKTEAFF
CDR3 DNA: TGTGCCAGCAGTCGTGACAAAACTGAAGCTTTCTTT

J gene: TRBJ2-5
D gene: TRBD2
V gene: TRBV6-6
CDR3 length: 16
clone size: once
CDR3 protein: CASSHRTSGGSPAQYF
CDR3 DNA: TGTGCCAGCAGTCACCGGACTAGCGGGGGCTCACCGGCCCAGTACTTC

J gene: TRBJ2-3
D gene: TRBD1
V gene: TRBV30
CDR3 length: 13
clone size: -
CDR3 protein: CAWGTGSTDTQYF
CDR3 DNA: TGTGCCTGGGGGACAGGGAGCACAGATACGCAGTATTTT

J gene: TRBJ2-4
D gene: TRBD2
V gene: TRBV6-6
CDR3 length: 17
clone size: -
CDR3 protein: CASSPGTSGLAKNIQYF
CDR3 DNA: TGTGCCAGCAGTCCCGGGACTAGCGGTCTAGCCAAAAACATTCAGTACTTC

J gene: TRBJ1-6
D gene: TRBD1
V gene: TRBV7-9
CDR3 length: 13
clone size: few
CDR3 protein: CASGKTGGSPLHF
CDR3 DNA: TGTGCCAGCGGAAAGACAGGGGGGTCACCCCTCCACTTT

J gene: TRBJ2-7
D gene: -
V gene: TRBV20-1
CDR3 length: 13
clone size: -
CDR3 protein: CSASNAGAYEQYF
CDR3 DNA: TGCAGTGCTAGTAACGCAGGGGCCTACGAGCAGTACTTC

J gene: TRBJ1-2
D gene: -
V gene: TRBV6-1
CDR3 length: 12
clone size: -
CDR3 protein: CASSEGVDGYTF
CDR3 DNA: TGTGCCAGCAGTGAAGGAGTAGATGGCTACACCTTC

J gene: TRBJ1-2
D gene: -
V gene: TRBV21-1
CDR3 length: 11
clone size: -
CDR3 protein: CARTVGYGYTF
CDR3 DNA: TGTGCCAGGACAGTAGGCTATGGCTACACCTTC

J gene: TRBJ2-5
D gene: -
V gene: TRBV2
CDR3 length: 14
clone size: -
CDR3 protein: CASTSEAAQETQYF
CDR3 DNA: TGTGCCAGCACCTCCGAGGCAGCACAAGAGACCCAGTACTTC

J gene: TRBJ1-1
D gene: -
V gene: TRBV28
CDR3 length: 12
clone size: few
CDR3 protein: CASNTGGTEAFF
CDR3 DNA: TGTGCCAGCAACACAGGCGGCACTGAAGCTTTCTTT

J gene: TRBJ2-2
D gene: -
V gene: TRBV7-2
CDR3 length: 14
clone size: once
CDR3 protein: CASILGVDTGELFF
CDR3 DNA: TGTGCCAGCATCCTCGGGGTAGACACCGGGGAGCTGTTTTTT

J gene: TRBJ1-1
D gene: -
V gene: TRBV11-2
CDR3 length: 12
clone size: few
CDR3 protein: CASSLDSFEAFF
CDR3 DNA: TGTGCCAGCAGCTTAGATAGCTTTGAAGCTTTCTTT

J gene: TRBJ2-1
D gene: -
V gene: TRBV21-1
CDR3 length: 15
clone size: once
CDR3 protein: CASSSGDRSYNEQFF
CDR3 DNA: TGTGCCAGCAGCTCGGGGGACAGGTCCTACAATGAGCAGTTCTTC

J gene: TRBJ2-5
D gene: TRBD2
V gene: TRBV15
CDR3 length: 17
clone size: -
CDR3 protein: CATSRRTSGGGQETQYF
CDR3 DNA: TGTGCCACCAGCAGAAGGACTAGCGGGGGAGGCCAAGAGACCCAGTACTTC

J gene: TRBJ1-1
D gene: TRBD1
V gene: TRBV18
CDR3 length: 16
clone size: once
CDR3 protein: CASSSGQANGNTEAFF
CDR3 DNA: TGTGCCAGCTCATCGGGACAGGCGAATGGCAACACTGAAGCTTTCTTT

J gene: TRBJ1-4
D gene: -
V gene: TRBV21-1
CDR3 length: 16
clone size: -
CDR3 protein: CASSKYRVVVNEKLFF
CDR3 DNA: TGTGCCAGCAGCAAATACAGGGTGGTTGTTAATGAAAAACTGTTTTTT

J gene: TRBJ2-3
D gene: TRBD2
V gene: TRBV24-1
CDR3 length: 16
clone size: -
CDR3 protein: CATSDQGLAATDTQYF
CDR3 DNA: TGTGCCACCAGTGATCAGGGACTAGCGGCCACAGATACGCAGTATTTT

J gene: TRBJ1-3
D gene: -
V gene: TRBV10-3
CDR3 length: 14
clone size: -
CDR3 protein: CAISSPVTGNTIYF
CDR3 DNA: TGTGCCATTAGCTCCCCGGTGACTGGAAACACCATATATTTT

J gene: TRBJ2-3
D gene: TRBD2
V gene: TRBV10-3
CDR3 length: 14
clone size: -
CDR3 protein: CAMGTSAITDTQYF
CDR3 DNA: TGTGCCATGGGTACTAGCGCGATCACAGATACGCAGTATTTT

J gene: TRBJ2-1
D gene: TRBD2
V gene: TRBV7-3
CDR3 length: 15
clone size: few
CDR3 protein: CASSLKAGTYNEQFF
CDR3 DNA: TGTGCCAGCAGCTTAAAAGCGGGAACCTACAATGAGCAGTTCTTC

J gene: TRBJ2-1
D gene: TRBD1
V gene: TRBV30
CDR3 length: 15
clone size: -
CDR3 protein: CAWSVSLQGANEQFF
CDR3 DNA: TGTGCCTGGAGCGTGAGTTTACAGGGGGCGAATGAGCAGTTCTTC

J gene: TRBJ1-6
D gene: TRBD1
V gene: TRBV19
CDR3 length: 16
clone size: -
CDR3 protein: CASSIRQGSYNSPLHF
CDR3 DNA: TGTGCCAGTAGTATTCGACAGGGATCGTATAATTCACCCCTCCACTTT

J gene: TRBJ2-2
D gene: TRBD1
V gene: TRBV4-2
CDR3 length: 14
clone size: -
CDR3 protein: CASSRDREGGELFF
CDR3 DNA: TGTGCCAGCAGCCGGGACAGGGAAGGCGGGGAGCTGTTTTTT

J gene: TRBJ2-3
D gene: -
V gene: TRBV5-1
CDR3 length: 13
clone size: once
CDR3 protein: CASSEGATDTQYF
CDR3 DNA: TGCGCCAGCAGCGAAGGAGCAACAGATACGCAGTATTTT

J gene: TRBJ1-1
D gene: -
V gene: TRBV30
CDR3 length: 12
clone size: -
CDR3 protein: CAWNPERVVAFF
CDR3 DNA: TGTGCCTGGAACCCGGAGAGGGTCGTTGCTTTCTTT

J gene: TRBJ1-2
D gene: -
V gene: TRBV12-3/TRBV12-4
CDR3 length: 13
clone size: -
CDR3 protein: CASSHPGGYGYTF
CDR3 DNA: TGTGCCAGCAGTCACCCGGGGGGATATGGCTACACCTTC

J gene: TRBJ2-2
D gene: TRBD1
V gene: TRBV30
CDR3 length: 14
clone size: -
CDR3 protein: CAWRTGPNTGELFF
CDR3 DNA: TGTGCCTGGAGGACAGGGCCAAACACCGGGGAGCTGTTTTTT

J gene: TRBJ2-5
D gene: TRBD2
V gene: TRBV5-4
CDR3 length: 14
clone size: -
CDR3 protein: CASSWTSSQETQYF
CDR3 DNA: TGTGCCAGCAGCTGGACTAGCAGCCAAGAGACCCAGTACTTC

J gene: TRBJ1-4
D gene: -
V gene: TRBV2
CDR3 length: 14
clone size: once
CDR3 protein: CASSDSDRTEKLFF
CDR3 DNA: TGTGCCAGCAGTGATTCGGACAGAACTGAAAAACTGTTTTTT